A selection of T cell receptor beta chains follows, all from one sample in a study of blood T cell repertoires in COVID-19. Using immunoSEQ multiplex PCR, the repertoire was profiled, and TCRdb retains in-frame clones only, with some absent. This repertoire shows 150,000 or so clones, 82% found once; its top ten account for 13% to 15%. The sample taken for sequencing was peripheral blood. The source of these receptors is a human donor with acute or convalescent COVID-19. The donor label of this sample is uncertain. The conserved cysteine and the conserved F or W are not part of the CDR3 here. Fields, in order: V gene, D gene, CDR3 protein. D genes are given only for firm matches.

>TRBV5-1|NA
ASRGPSKTDTQY
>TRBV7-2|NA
ASSRDGSRIATQY
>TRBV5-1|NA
ASSLYSDPDEQY
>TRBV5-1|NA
ASSLESGFNYGYT
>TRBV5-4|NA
ASSFLVNRGYT
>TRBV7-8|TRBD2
ASSFSGGTSYEQY
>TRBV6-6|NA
ASSQARARANEQF
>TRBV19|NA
ASSRENIQY
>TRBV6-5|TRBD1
ASRQGLNTEAF
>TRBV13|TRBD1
ASSFGDRSTDTQY
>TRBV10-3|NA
AISESGRTAVGPQH
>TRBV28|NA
ASRPGSLGNTIY
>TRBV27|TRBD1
ASRPGEDRALSQH
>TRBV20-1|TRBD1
SARADRGAF
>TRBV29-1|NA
SALGWSGGYT
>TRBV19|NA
ASSISGGAHYGYT
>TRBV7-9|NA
ASSFAGEDTQY
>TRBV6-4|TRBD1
ASSEPSRGNEQF